This TCR beta chain was sequenced in a study of T cells after yellow fever vaccination. The study's findings and limits: It was the secondary response that reached its peak faster, day 5 versus 15, but it was weaker. Relatively few clonotypes were ones that appeared in both CD4 and CD8 compartments.

TCRdb reprocessed the 5' RACE reads with MiXCR, giving one entry per CDR3 protein. The profile shows about 310,000 distinct CDR3 sequences, 3% to 4.5% of them singletons. As for this clonotype: Antigen specificity is unknown.

Trimming stripped 7 bases from V and 5 bases from J, with 15 bases between. Germline CDR1 is SGHNT and CDR2 is YYREEE (reference sequence). The CDR3 has 13 residues. The receptor was isolated from a young man who received the YFV17D yellow fever vaccine. The sequences come from PBMCs, collected on the day of the yellow fever booster vaccination. V is TRBV5-4 and J is TRBJ2-5, with D possibly TRBD1 on 6 matching bases. CDR3: CASRYRDTETQYF. Written as DNA, the CDR3 is TGTGCCAGCCGTTATCGGGACACCGAGACCCAGTACTTC.